This T cell receptor (beta chain) was found in a study of response to subunit inactivated influenza vaccine. This CDR3 has 16 amino acids. Germline V gene data show CDR1 as SGHVS and CDR2 as FQNEAQ. V lost 5 bases, J lost 6 bases, and 7 bases stayed unmatched. TCRdb called the RT-PCR reads again in MiXCR, with one record for every CDR3 protein. This table holds 650,000 to 800,000 distinct CDR3 sequences, approximately 14% found once. Points from the study as a whole: Seasonal influenza vaccination, on each occasion, was suggested by the authors to recruit few new T cells.

About this clonotype itself: Its antigen is undetermined.

This sequence joins TRBV7-8 and TRBJ2-2; TRBD1 matches 12 bases. The sequence was obtained from a man aged 45-65 years who received an inactivated influenza vaccine. Sequenced material: PBMCs from blood, taken 14 days before vaccination. CDR3 region: CASSKPGTGGSGELFF. The DNA of the CDR3 is TGTGCCAGCAGCAAACCCGGGACAGGGGGCTCCGGGGAGCTGTTTTTT.